The 14 T cell receptor beta chains below come from one sample, sequenced in a study of OX40 agonist ivuxolimab in advanced cancers. Data came from immunoSEQ multiplex PCR; TCRdb stores just in-frame clones and leaves some out. The sample shows about 19,000 clones, 65% to 85% of them seen only once. The sequences come from CD4+ or CD8+ T cells sorted from blood, collected in a trial of the OX40 agonist ivuxolimab. The receptors derive from an adult with an advanced solid tumor such as melanoma, head and neck, liver or kidney cancer.

The rearrangement links TRBV27 to TRBJ1-1; no definite D call. The CDR3 extends over 13 amino acids. In germline, CDR1 is MNHEY, CDR2 SMNVEV (reference sequence). Trimming removed 1 base at V and 1 base at J, with 4 bases between. The CDR3 DNA follows: TGTGCCAGCAGTTTATTGGCGAACACTGAAGCTTTCTTT. Translated, it gives CASSLLANTEAFF.

Remarks on this clone: A much more abundant neighbour one base away suggests this may be a read error. This chain connects TRBV4-3 to TRBJ1-1; the D is unclear. V lost 2 bases to trimming and J lost 0 bases, with 10 bases between them. Germline CDR1 and CDR2: LGHNA and YSLEER. This CDR3 region has 15 residues. DNA of the CDR3: TGCGCCAGCAGCCAAAATCTCGGGTTGAACACTGAAGCTTTCTTT. It is translated as CASSQNLGLNTEAFF.

The chain combines TRBV4-2 with TRBJ2-2, with 7 bases lining up with TRBD2. Looked up from germline, CDR1 is LGHNA and CDR2 is YNFKEQ. The junction had 7 bases not matched to a gene; V was cut back by 4 bases and J by 2 bases. This CDR3 contains 16 residues. The CDR3 DNA is TGTGCCAGCAGCCCGGCGGGACTAATAAACACCGGGGAGCTGTTTTTT. Its protein product is CASSPAGLINTGELFF.

This chain joins TRBV5-1 and TRBJ1-1; TRBD1 matches 8 bases. The CDR3 contains 13 residues. Looked up from germline, CDR1 is SGHRS and CDR2 is YFSETQ. Trimming at V came to 4 bases and at J to 6 bases, leaving 5 bases not matched to a gene. The CDR3 here is CASSRDRKPEAFF. CDR3 sequence (DNA): TGCGCCAGCAGCAGGGACAGGAAGCCTGAAGCTTTCTTT.

This clone was counted a single time. The J gene is TRBJ1-1, the V gene TRBV19; D remains unclear. CDR1 LNHDA and CDR2 SQIVND come from the germline V gene (reference sequence). V was clipped by 0 bases and J by 2 bases, with 7 bases between them. The CDR3 is made up of 14 amino acids. CDR3 coding DNA: TGTGCCAGTAGTATAGATTCATTTAACACTGAAGCTTTCTTT. Translation gives CASSIDSFNTEAFF.

The V and J genes are TRBV30 and TRBJ2-7, with D unresolved. CDR3 length equals 12 residues. Trimming cost V 0 bases and J 3 bases, with 6 bases left between them. Per the germline V gene, CDR1 is GTSNPN and CDR2 is SVGIG (reference sequence). The CDR3, as DNA: TGTGCCTGGAGTGTACCACTCTACGAGCAGTACTTC. Translating gives CAWSVPLYEQYF.

This chain links TRBV5-8 with TRBJ2-2; TRBD2 might be the D (6 bases). CDR3 length equals 12 residues. Germline V gene lookup returns CDR1 SGHTS and CDR2 YDEGEE. V was cut by 4 bases and J by 8 bases, with 9 bases left in between. The CDR3 coding sequence is TGTGCCAGCAGCGGGGGGTATGGGGAGCTGTTTTTT. It yields the protein CASSGGYGELFF.

The chain uses TRBV11-2 and TRBJ2-6; D is undetermined. CDR1 is SGHAT, CDR2 FQNNGV, per germline. V was cut by 5 bases and J by 0 bases, with 8 bases left in between. This CDR3 has 15 residues. The CDR3 protein is CASSNEPSGANVLTF. CDR3 sequence (DNA): TGTGCCAGCAGCAATGAACCCTCTGGGGCCAACGTCCTGACTTTC.

The chain couples TRBV4-3 to TRBJ2-3; 13 positions match TRBD2. With V trimmed by 4 bases and J by 2 bases, 9 bases remained unmatched. The germline V gene encodes CDR1 LGHNA and CDR2 YSLEER. The CDR3 covers 18 residues. The CDR3 region has the DNA TGCGCCAGCAGCCGAGGGACTAGCGGGGACTTTTCCACAGATACGCAGTATTTT. It translates to CASSRGTSGDFSTDTQYF.

The chain is built from TRBV25-1 and TRBJ2-5; no definite D call. CDR1 MGHDK and CDR2 SYGVNS come from the germline V gene. The CDR3 spans 10 residues. The germline V and J ends were trimmed by 6 bases and 4 bases, with 3 bases remaining between them. CDR3 residues: CASRRETQYF. The CDR3 DNA is TGTGCCAGCAGAAGAGAGACCCAGTACTTC. The full variable domain, with the rest looked up from reference TRBV25-1 and TRBJ2-5, is EADIYQTPRYLVIGTGKKITLECSQTMGHDKMYWYQQDPGMELHLIHYSYGVNSTEKGDLSSESTVSRIRTEHFPLTLESARPSHTSQYLCASRRETQYFGPGTRLLVL.

V and J are TRBV7-9 and TRBJ2-2, with TRBD2 as a possible D gene (5 bases). The V end lost 6 bases, the J end lost 4 bases, and 18 bases lay between the germline ends. The CDR3 is made up of 16 amino acids. The germline CDR1 and CDR2 sequences are SEHNR and FQNEAQ (reference sequence). This chain's CDR3 is CASSHPSGNPTGELFF. For the CDR3, the DNA is TGTGCCAGCAGTCACCCTTCGGGGAACCCCACCGGGGAGCTGTTTTTT.

This chain connects TRBV9 to TRBJ1-1; D might be TRBD1 (6 bases). This CDR3 is built from 14 residues. Per germline, CDR1 SGDLS and CDR2 YYNGEE. The V end lost 3 bases, the J end lost 3 bases, and 12 bases lay between the germline ends. CDR3 region: CASSETGWDTEAFF. In DNA, the CDR3 is TGTGCCAGCAGCGAAACAGGGTGGGACACTGAAGCTTTCTTT. The entire variable domain, with the rest obtained from reference TRBV9 and TRBJ1-1, is as follows: DSGVTQTPKHLITATGQRVTLRCSPRSGDLSVYWYQQSLDQGLQFLIQYYNGEERAKGNILERFSAQQFPDLHSELNLSSLELGDSALYFCASSETGWDTEAFFGQGTRLTVV.

There are a few counts of this clone. The chain combines TRBV6-1 with TRBJ2-1; the match to TRBD1 covers 7 bases. The germline V gene has CDR1 MNHNS and CDR2 SASEGT. This CDR3 spans 12 amino acids. Trimming cost V 3 bases and J 10 bases; bases outside gene matches: 3. The DNA of the CDR3 is TGTGCCAGCAGTGATTACAGGGGCGAGCAGTTCTTC. Translation: CASSDYRGEQFF.

The gene calls are TRBV4-1 and TRBJ2-7; D not certain. Germline CDR1 and CDR2: MGHRA and YSYEKL. This CDR3 comprises 15 residues. V lost 1 base and J 3 bases, leaving 13 bases between the germline ends. The CDR3 coding sequence is TGCGCCAGCAGCCAAGGCGATAACCCCTTCTACGAGCAGTACTTC. Amino acids: CASSQGDNPFYEQYF.